Presented here are 30 T cell receptor beta chains from one specimen sequenced in a study of early T cells in non-severe SARS-CoV-2 infection. TCRdb independently ran MiXCR on the 5' RACE reads; one entry per CDR3 protein. The sample lists 30,000 or so distinct CDR3 sequences, approximately 5.6% occurring once. Sequenced input: whole blood. These receptors were collected from an adult who was a healthcare worker with PCR-confirmed SARS-CoV-2 infection or an uninfected control (not recorded which).

This clonotype was recorded a few times. This chain joins TRBV28 and TRBJ2-3; maybe TRBD1 (5 bases). The CDR3 extends over 14 amino acids. V was trimmed by 5 bases and J by 2 bases, leaving 11 bases between them. The V gene's germline CDR1 is MDHEN and CDR2 SYDVKM. CDR3 DNA: TGTGCCAGCAGTGGTGTACAGGACACAGATACGCAGTATTTT. Translating it yields CASSGVQDTDTQYF. Complete variable domain (other parts from reference TRBV28 and TRBJ2-3): DVKVTQSSRYLVKRTGEKVFLECVQDMDHENMFWYRQDPGLGLRLIYFSYDVKMKEKGDIPEGYSVSREKKERFSLILESASTNQTSMYLCASSGVQDTDTQYFGPGTRLTVL.

The sample holds many counts of this clonotype. The rearrangement links TRBV6-5 to TRBJ2-7, with 7 bases identical to TRBD1. This CDR3 is 13 amino acids long. Unmatched junction bases numbered 5, after V lost 6 bases and J lost 3 bases. CDR1 and CDR2 (germline): MNHEY, SVGAGI. The CDR3 bases are TGTGCCAGCAGAGGGACAGACCACTACGAGCAGTACTTC. It codes for CASRGTDHYEQYF.

This clonotype was observed a handful of times. The rearrangement links TRBV11-2 to TRBJ2-6; 10 bases map to TRBD1. The V gene end was trimmed by 0 bases and the J gene end by 0 bases; junction bases not matched to a gene: 5. The CDR3 length is 19 residues. Germline lookup yields CDR1 SGHAT and CDR2 FQNNGV. This CDR3 is CASSLEGQGPGSGANVLTF. The CDR3 DNA is TGTGCCAGCAGCTTAGAGGGACAGGGGCCAGGCTCTGGGGCCAACGTCCTGACTTTC. Filled out from reference TRBV11-2 and TRBJ2-6, the complete variable domain reads EAGVAQSPRYKIIEKRQSVAFWCNPISGHATLYWYQQILGQGPKLLIQFQNNGVVDDSQLPKDRFSAERLKGVDSTLKIQPAKLEDSAVYLCASSLEGQGPGSGANVLTFGAGSRLTVL.

This chain uses TRBV7-2 with TRBJ2-7, with TRBD2 matching 10 bases. V dropped 0 bases and J dropped 3; count of bases not matched to a gene: 2. There are 15 residues in the CDR3. The germline V gene encodes CDR1 SGHTA and CDR2 FQGNSA. The CDR3 sequence: CASSLAASGSYEQYF. As DNA, the CDR3 is TGTGCCAGCAGCTTAGCGGCTAGCGGGAGCTACGAGCAGTACTTC.

There are many counts of this clonotype. V and J are TRBV2 and TRBJ2-1; weak D call: TRBD2 (6 bases). CDR3 size: 11 residues. Germline V gives CDR1 SNHLY, CDR2 FYNNEI. V was clipped by 6 bases and J by 6 bases, with 6 bases between them. CDR3 coding DNA: TGTGCCAGCAGAGCGGGCAATGAGCAGTTCTTC. Translating gives CASRAGNEQFF.

The V gene is TRBV5-1, the J gene TRBJ2-3; 11 bases line up with TRBD2. The CDR3 is 17 residues long. V trimming: 5 bases; J trimming: 0 bases; junction bases outside the gene matches: 8. Looked up from germline, CDR1 is SGHRS and CDR2 is YFSETQ. CDR3 sequence: CASRGTSGVSSTDTQYF. CDR3 DNA sequence: TGCGCCAGCAGGGGGACTAGCGGAGTATCAAGCACAGATACGCAGTATTTT.

This clonotype was seen repeatedly, ten times or more. V is TRBV27 and J is TRBJ2-1; D is possibly TRBD1 (6 bases). This CDR3 contains 14 residues. Germline CDR1 reads MNHEY; CDR2 reads SMNVEV (reference sequence). The V and J ends lost 4 bases and 6 bases respectively, with 13 bases between them. The CDR3 sequence is CASSSGAEANEQFF. For the CDR3, the DNA is TGTGCCAGCAGTTCAGGGGCGGAGGCCAATGAGCAGTTCTTC.

This clonotype is judged medium-sized. The J gene is TRBJ2-1, the V gene TRBV11-2; a possible D gene is TRBD1 (5 bases). This CDR3 spans 14 amino acids. V was cut by 5 bases and J by 9 bases, with 17 bases left in between. Germline V CDR1 and CDR2: SGHAT, FQNNGV. The CDR3 nucleotides read TGTGCCAGCAGCCCCTTGACAGATGTAAGTGAGCAGTTCTTC. Encoded protein: CASSPLTDVSEQFF. The full variable domain, rest sourced from reference TRBV11-2 and TRBJ2-1, is EAGVAQSPRYKIIEKRQSVAFWCNPISGHATLYWYQQILGQGPKLLIQFQNNGVVDDSQLPKDRFSAERLKGVDSTLKIQPAKLEDSAVYLCASSPLTDVSEQFFGPGTRLTVL.

The sample holds many counts of this clonotype. This chain connects TRBV5-1 to TRBJ1-1; D unresolved. Germline CDR1 reads SGHRS; CDR2 reads YFSETQ. There are 13 residues in the CDR3. V dropped 0 bases and J dropped 12 bases, with 15 bases sitting between them. CDR3 coding DNA: TGCGCCAGCAGCTTGGCACAGCATTCCTCTCCTTTCTTT. As protein: CASSLAQHSSPFF.

This clonotype has a count of ten or more. V usage is TRBV29-1 and J usage is TRBJ2-7; TRBD2 matches at 11 bases. The ends lost 4 bases at V and 2 bases at J; junction bases unmatched: 1. The CDR3 length is 13 residues. CDR1 and CDR2 (germline): SQVTM, ANQGSEA. CDR3 in amino acids: CSVVTSGAYEQYF. The DNA for the CDR3 is TGCAGCGTTGTGACTAGCGGGGCCTACGAGCAGTACTTC.

There are many counts of this clonotype. V gene TRBV28 combines with J gene TRBJ1-5, with D possibly TRBD1 on 6 matching bases. Trimming took off 4 bases at V and 6 bases at J, with 16 bases between the two ends. The germline CDR1 and CDR2 sequences are MDHEN and SYDVKM. There are 15 residues in the CDR3. CDR3 sequence (DNA): TGTGCCAGCAGTTGGGCCACAGGGCAATTTCAGCCCCAGCATTTT. Amino acids: CASSWATGQFQPQHF.

V gene TRBV7-2 combines with J gene TRBJ1-6; D call uncertain. CDR1 is SGHTA, CDR2 FQGNSA, per germline. The CDR3 is made up of 12 amino acids. The V gene lost 1 base and the J gene lost 14 bases, with 9 bases spanning the gap. The CDR3 DNA reads as TGTGCCAGCAGCTTAGATTTCGGAGCCCTCCACTTT. Its protein product is CASSLDFGALHF. The full variable domain, rest sourced from reference TRBV7-2 and TRBJ1-6, is GAGVSQSPSNKVTEKGKDVELRCDPISGHTALYWYRQSLGQGLEFLIYFQGNSAPDKSGLPSDRFSAERTGGSVSTLTIQRTQQEDSAVYLCASSLDFGALHFGNGTRLTVT.

The table lists this clonotype with many counts. The J gene is TRBJ2-7, the V gene TRBV7-2; D is perhaps TRBD1 (6 bases). The V gene's germline CDR1 is SGHTA and CDR2 FQGNSA. The ends were cut back, 5 bases at V and 6 bases at J, with 14 bases in the middle. The CDR3 runs to 13 residues. The CDR3, as DNA: TGTGCCAGCAGCCGGGACACCTTCGGCGAGCAGTACTTC. Translating it yields CASSRDTFGEQYF.

This clonotype showed up many times. The V and J genes are TRBV7-8 and TRBJ2-3; a possible D gene is TRBD1 (6 bases). The ends were cut back, 1 base at V and 1 base at J, with 12 bases in the middle. The CDR3 extends over 16 amino acids. Germline V gene sequence: CDR1 SGHVS, CDR2 FQNEAQ. The CDR3, as DNA: TGTGCCAGCAGCTTAGGGCAGGGGATAGGCACAGATACGCAGTATTTT. This encodes CASSLGQGIGTDTQYF. Full variable domain (outside the CDR3, taken from reference TRBV7-8 and TRBJ2-3): GAGVSQSPRYKVAKRGQDVALRCDPISGHVSLFWYQQALGQGPEFLTYFQNEAQLDKSGLPSDRFFAERPEGSVSTLKIQRTQQEDSAVYLCASSLGQGIGTDTQYFGPGTRLTVL.

The chain joins TRBV28 to TRBJ2-1; D is perhaps TRBD1 (6 bases). Trimming removed 10 bases from V and 8 bases from J, with 12 bases in between. In germline, CDR1 is MDHEN, CDR2 SYDVKM. The CDR3 consists of 11 residues. CDR3 protein: CATTGSHEQFF. Written as DNA, the CDR3 is TGTGCCACCACAGGGTCCCATGAGCAGTTCTTC.

The chain carries TRBV19 and TRBJ2-1; D may be TRBD2 (6 bases). The CDR3 extends over 13 amino acids. Trimming removed 4 bases from V and 6 bases from J, with 10 bases in between. Per germline, CDR1 LNHDA and CDR2 SQIVND (reference sequence). The CDR3 bases are TGTGCCAGTAGTAACTCGGAGGGCAATGAGCAGTTCTTC. The encoded protein is CASSNSEGNEQFF.

J is TRBJ2-7 and V is TRBV10-3; D may be TRBD2 (6 bases). The germline V gene has CDR1 ENHRY and CDR2 SYGVKD. The V end was cut by 8 bases, the J end by 2 bases, with 7 bases between. This CDR3 region has 11 residues. CDR3 in amino acids: CAIGGPYEQYF. In nucleotides, the CDR3 is TGTGCCATCGGAGGGCCCTACGAGCAGTACTTC.

This clonotype was seen at least ten times. J is TRBJ2-1 and V is TRBV19, with TRBD2 matching 11 bases. V shed 6 bases and J 7 bases; nucleotides not matched to a gene: 5. Germline CDR1 reads LNHDA; CDR2 reads SQIVND (reference sequence). This CDR3 comprises 14 residues. CDR3 protein: CASRPTSGRNEQFF. The CDR3 coding sequence is TGTGCCAGTAGACCCACTAGCGGGAGAAATGAGCAGTTCTTC.

This clonotype showed up many times. V is TRBV6-6 and J is TRBJ2-3; no firm D call. Germline CDR1 MNHNY, CDR2 SVGAGI (reference sequence). The CDR3 extends over 16 amino acids. Trimming removed 4 bases from V and 1 base from J, with 15 bases in between. The CDR3 nucleotides are TGTGCCAGCAGTTCCCACACTGGGAAGGGCACAGATACGCAGTATTTT. It codes for CASSSHTGKGTDTQYF.

This clonotype was seen repeatedly, ten times or more. The CDR3, as DNA: TGCAGTGCCCTTATCGCGACTAATGAAAAACTGTTTTTT. Translating it yields CSALIATNEKLFF. The genes are TRBV20-1 and TRBJ1-4; no clear D. Germline V lookup: CDR1 DFQATT, CDR2 SNEGSKA (reference sequence). This CDR3 is 13 amino acids long. Trimming removed 6 bases at V and 2 bases at J, with 10 bases between.

This clonotype appeared many times. This chain joins TRBV5-1 and TRBJ2-1, with 7 bases fitting TRBD2. Germline CDR1 and CDR2: SGHRS and YFSETQ. The CDR3 runs 14 residues. V was pared by 5 bases and J by 6 bases, with 8 bases of the junction left unmatched. The CDR3 region is CASSMMSGANEQFF. CDR3 nucleotides: TGCGCCAGCAGTATGATGAGCGGGGCCAATGAGCAGTTCTTC.

A few counts support this clonotype. V gene TRBV4-1 combines with J gene TRBJ2-2; tentative D call: TRBD2 (5 bases). The CDR3 spans 16 residues. V lost 5 bases to trimming and J lost 0 bases, with 13 bases between them. CDR1 is MGHRA, CDR2 YSYEKL, per germline. CDR3 in amino acids: CASSRGLLANTGELFF. The CDR3 coding sequence is TGCGCCAGCAGCAGAGGGCTTCTCGCGAACACCGGGGAGCTGTTTTTT.

This clonotype was observed many times. This chain connects TRBV20-1 to TRBJ1-5, with TRBD1 matching 8 bases. The CDR3 length is 15 residues. The V gene end was trimmed by 5 bases and the J gene end by 1 base; junction bases not matched to a gene: 7. CDR1 and CDR2 (germline): DFQATT, SNEGSKA (reference sequence). The CDR3 nucleotides read TGCAGTGCTGGACAGGGTGTCTGGAGCAATCAGCCCCAGCATTTT. This sequence encodes CSAGQGVWSNQPQHF.

In this sample, this clonotype turned up many times. This CDR3 reads CASSQVGTGAVYGYTF. In DNA form, the CDR3 reads TGTGCCAGCAGCCAAGTGGGGACAGGGGCGGTGTATGGCTACACCTTC. The chain combines TRBV14 with TRBJ1-2; 10 nucleotides agree with TRBD1. This CDR3 contains 16 residues. Unmatched junction bases numbered 7, after V lost 1 base and J lost 5 bases. Germline assignment: CDR1 SGHDN and CDR2 FVKESK.

This clonotype appeared a few times. This chain joins TRBV3-1 and TRBJ2-7; D is uncertain. The CDR3 extends over 12 amino acids. Trimming took 8 bases from V and 5 from J, leaving 13 bases between them. Germline CDR1 and CDR2: LGHDT and YNNKEL (reference sequence). This CDR3 is CASRAPWDEQYF. The CDR3 region has the DNA TGTGCCAGCCGGGCTCCTTGGGACGAGCAGTACTTC.

This clonotype was counted many times. The chain links TRBV4-2 to TRBJ2-7; 7 nucleotides agree with TRBD1. The CDR3 runs to 15 residues. V lost 2 bases to trimming and J lost 1 base; unmatched junction nucleotides: 5. Germline V gives CDR1 LGHNA, CDR2 YNFKEQ. In nucleotides, the CDR3 is TGTGCCAGCAGCCAACCCACAGGGGTTTCCTACGAGCAGTACTTC. This sequence encodes CASSQPTGVSYEQYF.

The gene calls are TRBV11-2 and TRBJ2-2, with D unresolved. The germline V and J ends were trimmed by 3 bases and 4 bases, with 12 bases remaining between them. Germline V gene data show CDR1 as SGHAT and CDR2 as FQNNGV. The CDR3 contains 15 residues. The CDR3 DNA follows: TGTGCCAGCAGCTTTAATCAGCAGCTCACCGGGGAGCTGTTTTTT. Residues: CASSFNQQLTGELFF.

This clonotype was detected ten times or more. The rearrangement links TRBV11-2 to TRBJ2-7, with 12 bases lining up with TRBD2. CDR1 is SGHAT and CDR2 is FQNNGV in the germline V gene. With V trimmed by 4 bases and J by 1 base, 5 bases remained unmatched. The CDR3 runs to 16 residues. The CDR3: CASSSGTSGLSYEQYF. The CDR3 DNA sequence: TGTGCCAGCAGCTCGGGGACTAGCGGGCTATCCTACGAGCAGTACTTC.

This CDR3 is CASLDSLNTEAFF. The CDR3 nucleotides are TGTGCCAGCCTAGACAGCTTGAACACTGAAGCTTTCTTT. This chain joins TRBV6-5 and TRBJ1-1, with a weak D call TRBD1 (5 bases). The germline V gene has CDR1 MNHEY and CDR2 SVGAGI. The V end lost 8 bases, the J end lost 0 bases, and 10 bases lay between the germline ends. The CDR3 is made up of 13 amino acids.

This clonotype occurred many times. The chain is built from TRBV11-2 and TRBJ1-6; D might be TRBD1 (6 bases). From germline, CDR1 is SGHAT and CDR2 FQNNGV. The V end was cut by 4 bases, the J end by 7 bases, with 26 bases between. The CDR3 is 19 residues long. The CDR3 sequence is CASSYAIGGPEGFNSPLHF. The DNA of the CDR3 is TGTGCCAGCAGCTATGCCATCGGGGGCCCTGAAGGTTTCAATTCACCCCTCCACTTT.